This TCR beta chain was recorded in a study of radiotherapy plus CTLA-4 blockade in lung cancer. Libraries were prepared by immunoSEQ multiplex PCR; TCRdb keeps only in-frame clonotypes and omits some of them. The sample has 80,000 or so clones; roughly 79% are singletons. The CDR3 has 13 amino acids. The germline V gene encodes CDR1 MNHEY and CDR2 SMNVEV (reference sequence). V was clipped by 6 bases and J by 6 bases, with 14 bases between them. The receptor was derived from a human donor with non-small cell lung cancer who had a partial response to radiotherapy plus ipilimumab. Some clones in this sample may be carry-over from other donors' samples. The input for sequencing was peripheral blood, taken from a patient treated with radiotherapy plus ipilimumab. The chain couples TRBV27 to TRBJ1-2, with D possibly TRBD1 on 6 matching bases. The CDR3 here is CASRLNRENGYTF. Written as DNA, the CDR3 is TGTGCCAGCAGACTCAACAGGGAGAATGGCTACACCTTC.